This is a list of T cell receptor beta chains from one sample in a study of untreated major depressive disorder. Produced via immunoSEQ multiplex PCR; TCRdb's table is partial and in-frame only. Among about 21,000 clones listed, over 85% were seen once. The sequenced sample consisted of CD4+ T cells from PBMCs. All receptors derive from a woman between 40 and 55 years old in good health. CDR3s include the opening cysteine and the closing phenylalanine or tryptophan. A D gene is named only where the DNA matches it firmly. Rows give clone size only sometimes, using once, few, many, or a class for an expanded clone.

TRBJ1-2	TRBD1	-	TRBV6-6	CASMDRSNYGYTF	TGTGCCAGCATGGACAGGAGCAACTATGGCTACACCTTC
TRBJ2-5	-	-	TRBV25-1	CASRMAGDQKTQYF	TGTGCCAGCAGAATGGCAGGGGACCAGAAGACCCAGTACTTC
TRBJ2-7	-	-	TRBV30	CAWSRVNYEQYF	TGTGCCTGGAGTCGGGTGAACTACGAGCAGTACTTC
TRBJ1-1	TRBD1	-	TRBV6-5	CASRRQGNTEAFF	TGTGCCAGCAGAAGACAGGGGAACACTGAAGCTTTCTTT
TRBJ1-1	-	-	TRBV4-3	CASSQGLPASLNTEAFF	TGCGCCAGCAGCCAAGGGCTCCCAGCCTCTCTGAACACTGAAGCTTTCTTT
TRBJ1-2	-	-	TRBV6-1	CASRSGEGTNYGYTF	TGTGCCAGCAGATCCGGCGAGGGGACGAACTATGGCTACACCTTC
TRBJ2-5	-	-	TRBV7-2	CASSFVAAYQETQYF	TGTGCCAGCAGCTTCGTCGCAGCGTACCAAGAGACCCAGTACTTC
TRBJ1-2	-	-	TRBV2	CASSLQGTRGYTF	TGTGCCAGCAGTTTACAAGGGACGAGGGGCTACACCTTC
TRBJ1-5	-	-	TRBV2	CASSEALLIGNQPQHF	TGTGCCAGCAGTGAAGCGCTGTTAATAGGCAATCAGCCCCAGCATTTT
TRBJ1-4	-	-	TRBV7-8	CASSWAGPEVMEKLFF	TGTGCCAGCAGCTGGGCAGGCCCCGAAGTTATGGAAAAACTGTTTTTT
TRBJ1-1	-	few	TRBV20-1	CSGSRNTEAFF	TGCAGTGGAAGTAGAAACACTGAAGCTTTCTTT
TRBJ2-1	-	-	TRBV11-3	CASSSGGADEQFF	TGTGCCAGCAGCTCGGGGGGCGCGGATGAGCAGTTCTTC
TRBJ2-1	TRBD1	-	TRBV5-1	CASSSSTGSYNEQFF	TGCGCCAGCAGCTCCTCGACAGGGTCTTACAATGAGCAGTTCTTC
TRBJ2-2	TRBD1	-	TRBV5-4	CASSLGTVYTGELFF	TGTGCCAGCAGCCTCGGGACAGTCTACACCGGGGAGCTGTTTTTT
TRBJ2-1	TRBD2	once	TRBV7-6	CASSLIAGPSYNEQFF	TGTGCCAGCAGCTTAATAGCGGGGCCATCCTACAATGAGCAGTTCTTC
TRBJ2-3	TRBD2	-	TRBV27	CASSLSPTSALGTDTQYF	TGTGCCAGCAGTTTATCCCCGACTAGCGCATTGGGCACAGATACGCAGTATTTT